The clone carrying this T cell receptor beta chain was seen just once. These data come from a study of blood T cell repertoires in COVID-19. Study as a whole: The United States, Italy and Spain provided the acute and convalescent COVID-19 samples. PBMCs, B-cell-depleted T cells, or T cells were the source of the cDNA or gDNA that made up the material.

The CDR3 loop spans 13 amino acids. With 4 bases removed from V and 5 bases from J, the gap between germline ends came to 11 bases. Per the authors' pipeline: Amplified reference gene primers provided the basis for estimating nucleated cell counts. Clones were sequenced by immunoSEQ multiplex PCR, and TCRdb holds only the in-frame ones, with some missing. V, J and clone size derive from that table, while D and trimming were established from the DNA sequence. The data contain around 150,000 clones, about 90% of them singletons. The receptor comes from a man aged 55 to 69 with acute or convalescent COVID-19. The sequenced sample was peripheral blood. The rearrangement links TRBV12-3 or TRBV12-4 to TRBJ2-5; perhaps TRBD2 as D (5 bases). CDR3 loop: CASSSPSGETQYF. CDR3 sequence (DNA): TGTGCCAGCAGTTCCCCGTCGGGGGAGACCCAGTACTTC.